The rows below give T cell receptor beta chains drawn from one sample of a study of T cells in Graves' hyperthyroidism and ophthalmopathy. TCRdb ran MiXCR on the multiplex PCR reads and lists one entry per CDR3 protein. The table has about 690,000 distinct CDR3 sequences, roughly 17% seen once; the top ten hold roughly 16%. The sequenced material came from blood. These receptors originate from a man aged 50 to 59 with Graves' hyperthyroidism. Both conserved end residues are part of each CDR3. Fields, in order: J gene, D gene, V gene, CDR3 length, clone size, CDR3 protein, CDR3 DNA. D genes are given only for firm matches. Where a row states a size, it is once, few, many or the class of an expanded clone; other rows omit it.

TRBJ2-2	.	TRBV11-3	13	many	CASSPLTTGELFF	TGTGCCAGCAGCCCTTTAACCACCGGGGAGCTGTTTTTT
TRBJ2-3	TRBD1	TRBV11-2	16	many	CASSFLQGAGTDTQYF	TGTGCCAGCAGCTTCTTGCAGGGGGCCGGGACAGATACGCAGTATTTT
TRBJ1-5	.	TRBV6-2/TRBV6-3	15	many	CASSYEGRSNQPQHF	TGTGCCAGCAGTTACGAGGGCCGGAGCAATCAGCCCCAGCATTTT
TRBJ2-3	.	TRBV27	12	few	CASSLSRYTQYF	TGTGCCAGCAGTTTATCGAGGTATACGCAGTATTTT
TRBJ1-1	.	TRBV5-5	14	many	CASSPEPMNTEAFF	TGTGCCAGCAGCCCGGAGCCCATGAACACTGAAGCTTTCTTT
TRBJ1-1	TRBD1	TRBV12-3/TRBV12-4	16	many	CASSKDRGNLNTEAFF	TGTGCCAGCAGTAAGGACAGGGGAAACTTGAACACTGAAGCTTTCTTT
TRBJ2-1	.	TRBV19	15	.	CASSISPLAGNEQFF	TGTGCCAGTAGTATTTCGCCTCTCGCCGGCAATGAGCAGTTCTTC
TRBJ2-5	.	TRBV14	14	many	CASSPLWGEETQYF	TGTGCCAGCAGCCCCTTATGGGGGGAAGAGACCCAGTACTTC
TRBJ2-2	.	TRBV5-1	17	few	CASSLELGAANTGELFF	TGCGCCAGCAGCTTGGAGTTGGGGGCTGCGAACACCGGGGAGCTGTTTTTT
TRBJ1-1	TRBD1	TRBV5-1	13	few	CASRRTGNDRAFF	TGCGCCAGCAGACGGACAGGGAATGACCGAGCTTTCTTT
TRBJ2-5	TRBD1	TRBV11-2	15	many	CASSFGTGRGETQYF	TGTGCCAGCAGCTTTGGGACAGGGAGGGGAGAGACCCAGTACTTC
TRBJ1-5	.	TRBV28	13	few	CASNLVARQPQHF	TGTGCCAGCAACCTCGTGGCGCGTCAGCCCCAGCATTTT
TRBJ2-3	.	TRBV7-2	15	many	CASSQSEQGGDTQYF	TGTGCCAGCAGTCAATCGGAACAGGGTGGAGATACGCAGTATTTT
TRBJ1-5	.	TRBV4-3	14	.	CASSQDYGNQPQHF	TGCGCCAGCAGCCAAGATTATGGGAATCAGCCCCAGCATTTT
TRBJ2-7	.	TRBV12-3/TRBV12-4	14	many	CASNTKGDQYEQYF	TGTGCCAGCAACACAAAAGGGGATCAATACGAGCAGTACTTC
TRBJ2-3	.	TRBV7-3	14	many	CASSLRGFTDTQYF	TGTGCCAGCAGCTTAAGGGGGTTCACAGATACGCAGTATTTT
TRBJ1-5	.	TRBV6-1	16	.	CASSPARQGRNQPQHF	TGCGCCAGCAGTCCAGCCCGCCAGGGTCGAAATCAGCCCCAGCATTTT
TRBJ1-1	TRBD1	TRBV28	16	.	CASSLLPGQGDTEAFF	TGTGCCAGCAGCCTATTACCGGGACAGGGGGACACTGAAGCTTTCTTT
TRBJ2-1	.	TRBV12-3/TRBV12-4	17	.	CASSGTAGDVNYNEQFF	TGTGCCAGCAGCGGGACGGCGGGCGATGTTAACTACAATGAGCAGTTCTTC
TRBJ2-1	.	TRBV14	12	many	CASSRYGNEQFF	TGTGCCAGCAGCCGGTACGGCAATGAGCAGTTCTTC
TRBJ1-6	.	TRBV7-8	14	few	CASSQTGGESPLHF	TGTGCCAGCAGCCAAACGGGAGGAGAGTCACCCCTCCACTTT
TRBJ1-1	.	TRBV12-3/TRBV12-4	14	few	CASSLRHMNTEAFF	TGTGCCAGCAGTTTGCGGCATATGAACACTGAAGCTTTCTTT
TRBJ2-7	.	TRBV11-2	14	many	CASSSFRDSYEQYF	TGTGCCAGCAGCTCCTTCCGGGACTCCTACGAGCAGTACTTC
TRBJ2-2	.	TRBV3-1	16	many	CASSQDLAMNTGELFF	TGTGCCAGCAGCCAAGATCTAGCGATGAACACCGGGGAGCTGTTTTTT
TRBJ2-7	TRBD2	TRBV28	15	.	CATLAAGGNDYEQYF	TGTGCCACCCTGGCAGCGGGAGGGAATGACTACGAGCAGTACTTC
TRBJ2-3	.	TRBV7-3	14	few	CASSLMEGGDTQYF	TGTGCCAGCAGCCTAATGGAGGGCGGCGATACGCAGTATTTT
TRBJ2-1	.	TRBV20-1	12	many	CSETGEYNEQFF	TGCAGTGAGACCGGGGAATACAATGAGCAGTTCTTC
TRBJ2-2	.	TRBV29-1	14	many	CSAEGRDGPGELFF	TGCAGCGCCGAGGGCAGGGATGGGCCCGGGGAGCTGTTTTTT
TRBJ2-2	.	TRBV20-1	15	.	CSARGLQGVTGELFF	TGCAGTGCTAGAGGATTGCAGGGTGTCACCGGGGAGCTGTTTTTT
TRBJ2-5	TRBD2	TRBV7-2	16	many	CASSPGLAGGVETQYF	TGTGCCAGCAGCCCGGGACTAGCGGGAGGGGTAGAGACCCAGTACTTC
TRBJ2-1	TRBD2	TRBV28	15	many	CASSLGREELNEQFF	TGTGCCAGCAGTTTGGGGCGGGAGGAACTCAATGAGCAGTTCTTC
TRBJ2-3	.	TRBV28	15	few	CASSLRGSDTDTQYF	TGTGCCAGCAGTTTACGCGGCAGCGACACAGATACGCAGTATTTT
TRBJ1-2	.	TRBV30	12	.	CAWSIRQDGYTF	TGTGCCTGGAGTATTCGACAGGATGGCTACACCTTC
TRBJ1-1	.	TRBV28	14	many	CASSLYQGVTEAFF	TGTGCCAGCAGTTTATACCAGGGAGTCACTGAAGCTTTCTTT